Below, 4 T cell receptor beta chains from the same sample are listed, as sequenced in a study of identical twins. A single record per CDR3 protein comes from TCRdb applying MiXCR to the 5' RACE reads. The table includes approximately 230,000 distinct CDR3 sequences, 6.5% detected once. The data were also submitted as part of a second study, on T cells expressing NK-cell markers.

The sequencing input was CD8+ T cells sorted from blood. The receptor set was obtained from a woman under 30 in good health.

In this sample, this clonotype turned up many times. This chain joins TRBV11-2 and TRBJ2-7; D is uncertain. V shed 5 bases and J shed 0 bases, with 11 bases lying between them. Per germline, CDR1 SGHAT and CDR2 FQNNGV. The CDR3 runs to 14 residues. This CDR3 is CASSPGPLSYEQYF. CDR3 bases: TGTGCCAGCAGCCCCGGGCCACTCTCCTACGAGCAGTACTTC. The full variable domain, with the rest looked up from reference TRBV11-2 and TRBJ2-7, is EAGVAQSPRYKIIEKRQSVAFWCNPISGHATLYWYQQILGQGPKLLIQFQNNGVVDDSQLPKDRFSAERLKGVDSTLKIQPAKLEDSAVYLCASSPGPLSYEQYFGPGTRLTVT.

This chain joins TRBV5-4 and TRBJ1-4, with a tentative D call TRBD1 (6 bases). Trimming left V 7 bases short and J 6 bases short, with 16 bases between. This CDR3 contains 14 residues. CDR1 is SGHNT and CDR2 is YYREEE in the germline V gene (reference sequence). CDR3 protein: CASGKQGGDEKLFF. CDR3 in DNA: TGTGCCAGCGGCAAACAGGGTGGAGATGAAAAACTGTTTTTT.

V is TRBV2 and J is TRBJ2-7; 9 nucleotides match TRBD2. With 7 bases clipped from V and 3 bases from J, the junction kept 7 bases outside the gene matches. There are 14 residues in the CDR3. Germline values: CDR1 SNHLY, CDR2 FYNNEI. The CDR3 nucleotides read TGTGCCAGCACCTTTAGCGGGGGCCTCTACGAGCAGTACTTC. Translated, it gives CASTFSGGLYEQYF.

The V gene is TRBV30, the J gene TRBJ2-2; D is uncertain. The CDR3 length is 14 residues. Deletions cut 2 bases from V and 2 bases from J, with 9 bases between. CDR1 is GTSNPN, CDR2 SVGIG, per germline (reference sequence). As DNA, the CDR3 is TGTGCCTGGAGTAGTAAGGGTAACACCGGGGAGCTGTTTTTT. This codes for CAWSSKGNTGELFF.